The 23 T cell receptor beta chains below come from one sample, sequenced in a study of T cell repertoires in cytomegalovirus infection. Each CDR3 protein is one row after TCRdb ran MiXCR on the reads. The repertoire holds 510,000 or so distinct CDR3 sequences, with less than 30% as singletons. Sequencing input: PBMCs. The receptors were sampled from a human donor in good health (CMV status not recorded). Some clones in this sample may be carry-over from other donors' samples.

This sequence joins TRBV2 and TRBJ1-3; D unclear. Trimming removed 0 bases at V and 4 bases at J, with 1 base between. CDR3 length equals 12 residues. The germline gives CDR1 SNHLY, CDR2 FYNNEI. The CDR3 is CASSEAGNTIYF. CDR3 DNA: TGTGCCAGCAGTGAAGCAGGAAACACCATATATTTT.

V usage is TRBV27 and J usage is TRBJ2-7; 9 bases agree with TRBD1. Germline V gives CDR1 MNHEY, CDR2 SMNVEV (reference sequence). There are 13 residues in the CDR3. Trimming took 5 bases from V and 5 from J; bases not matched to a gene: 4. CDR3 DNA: TGTGCCAGCAGTCCCGGACAGGGGAACGAGCAGTACTTC. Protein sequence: CASSPGQGNEQYF.

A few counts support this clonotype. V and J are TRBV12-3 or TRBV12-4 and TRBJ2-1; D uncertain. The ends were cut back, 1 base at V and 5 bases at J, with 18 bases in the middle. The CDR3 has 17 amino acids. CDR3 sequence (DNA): TGTGCCAGCAGTTTAGGGGTTAATACTATTTCGCACAATGAGCAGTTCTTC. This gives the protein CASSLGVNTISHNEQFF.

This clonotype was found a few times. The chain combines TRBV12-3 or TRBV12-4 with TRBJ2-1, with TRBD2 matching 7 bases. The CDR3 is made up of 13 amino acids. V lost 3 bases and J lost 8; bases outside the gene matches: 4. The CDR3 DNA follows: TGTGCCAGCAGTTTTACGGGAGGTTATGAGCAGTTCTTC. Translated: CASSFTGGYEQFF.

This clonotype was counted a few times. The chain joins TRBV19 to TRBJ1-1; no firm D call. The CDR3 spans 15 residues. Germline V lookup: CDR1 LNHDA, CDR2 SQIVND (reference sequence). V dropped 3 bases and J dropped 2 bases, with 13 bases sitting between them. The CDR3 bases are TGTGCCAGTAGTATTGATCCACTACCAAACACTGAAGCTTTCTTT. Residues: CASSIDPLPNTEAFF.

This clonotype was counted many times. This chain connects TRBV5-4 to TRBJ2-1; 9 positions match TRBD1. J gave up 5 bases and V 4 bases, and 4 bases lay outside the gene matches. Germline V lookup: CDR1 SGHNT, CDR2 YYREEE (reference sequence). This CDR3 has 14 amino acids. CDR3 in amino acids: CASSLGQGNNEQFF. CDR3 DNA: TGTGCCAGCAGCCTCGGACAGGGGAACAATGAGCAGTTCTTC.

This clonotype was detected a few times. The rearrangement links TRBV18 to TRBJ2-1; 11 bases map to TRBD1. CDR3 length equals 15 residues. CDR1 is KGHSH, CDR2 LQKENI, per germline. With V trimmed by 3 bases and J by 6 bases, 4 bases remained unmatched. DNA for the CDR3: TGTGCCAGCTCACCCGGACAGGGGGCGCGCAATGAGCAGTTCTTC. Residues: CASSPGQGARNEQFF. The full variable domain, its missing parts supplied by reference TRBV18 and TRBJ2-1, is NAGVMQNPRHLVRRRGQEARLRCSPMKGHSHVYWYRQLPEEGLKFMVYLQKENIIDESGMPKERFSAEFPKEGPSILRIQQVVRGDSAAYFCASSPGQGARNEQFFGPGTRLTVL.

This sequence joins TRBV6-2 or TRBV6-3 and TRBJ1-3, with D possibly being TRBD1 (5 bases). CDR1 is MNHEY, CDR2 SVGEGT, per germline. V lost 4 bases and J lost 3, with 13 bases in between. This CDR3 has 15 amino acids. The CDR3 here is CASSSTGTHGNTIYF. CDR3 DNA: TGTGCCAGCAGTTCGACCGGGACCCATGGAAACACCATATATTTT.

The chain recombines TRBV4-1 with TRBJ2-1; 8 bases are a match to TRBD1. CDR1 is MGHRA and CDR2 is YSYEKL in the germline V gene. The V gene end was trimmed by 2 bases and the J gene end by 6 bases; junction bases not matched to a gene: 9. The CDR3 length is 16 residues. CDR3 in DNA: TGCGCCAGCAGCCAATCCCCCGGTGGGACAGGCAATGAGCAGTTCTTC. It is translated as CASSQSPGGTGNEQFF.

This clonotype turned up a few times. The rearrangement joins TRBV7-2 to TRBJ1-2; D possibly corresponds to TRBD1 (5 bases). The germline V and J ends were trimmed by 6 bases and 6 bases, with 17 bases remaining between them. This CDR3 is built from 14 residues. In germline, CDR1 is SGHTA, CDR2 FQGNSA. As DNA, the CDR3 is TGTGCCAGCAGATCCTTAGGGACGGATGATGGCTACACCTTC. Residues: CASRSLGTDDGYTF.

CDR3 in amino acids: CASSSTSLTSYEQYF. DNA of the CDR3: TGTGCCAGCAGCTCGACTAGCCTTACCTCCTACGAGCAGTACTTC. This rearrangement joins TRBV7-9 to TRBJ2-7; 7 positions match TRBD2. The junction had 6 bases not matched to a gene; V was cut back by 4 bases and J by 0 bases. From germline, CDR1 is SEHNR and CDR2 FQNEAQ (reference sequence). The CDR3 loop spans 15 amino acids.

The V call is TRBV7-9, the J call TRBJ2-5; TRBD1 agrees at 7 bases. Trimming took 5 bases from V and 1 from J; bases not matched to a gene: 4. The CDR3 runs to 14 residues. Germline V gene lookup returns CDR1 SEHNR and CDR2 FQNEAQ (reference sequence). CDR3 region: CASSNGQVQETQYF. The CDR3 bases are TGTGCCAGCAGCAACGGACAGGTCCAAGAGACCCAGTACTTC.

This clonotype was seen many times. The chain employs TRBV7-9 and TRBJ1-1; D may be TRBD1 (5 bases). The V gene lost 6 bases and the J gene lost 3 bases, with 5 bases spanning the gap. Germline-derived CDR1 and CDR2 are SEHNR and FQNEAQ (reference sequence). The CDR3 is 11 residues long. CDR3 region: CASRGDTEAFF. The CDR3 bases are TGTGCCAGCAGGGGGGACACTGAAGCTTTCTTT.

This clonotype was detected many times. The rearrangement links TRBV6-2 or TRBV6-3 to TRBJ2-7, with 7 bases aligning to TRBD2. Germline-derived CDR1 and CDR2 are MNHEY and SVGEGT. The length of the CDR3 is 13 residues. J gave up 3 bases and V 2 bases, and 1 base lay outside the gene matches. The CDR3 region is CASSYRGDYEQYV. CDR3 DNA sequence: TGTGCCAGCAGTTACCGGGGGGACTACGAGCAGTACGTC.

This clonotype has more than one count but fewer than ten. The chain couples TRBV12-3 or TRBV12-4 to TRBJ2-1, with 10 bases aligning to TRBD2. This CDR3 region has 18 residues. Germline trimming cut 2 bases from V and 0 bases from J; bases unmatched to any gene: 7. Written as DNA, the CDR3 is TGTGCCAGCAGTTTAATTTTGCTAGCGGGAGACTCCTACAATGAGCAGTTCTTC. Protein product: CASSLILLAGDSYNEQFF.

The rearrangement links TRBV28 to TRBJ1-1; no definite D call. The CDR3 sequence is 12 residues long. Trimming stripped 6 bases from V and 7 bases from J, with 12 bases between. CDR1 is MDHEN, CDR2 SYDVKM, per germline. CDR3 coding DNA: TGTGCCAGCAGCCTGCCGTTGGGTGAAGCTTTCTTT. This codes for CASSLPLGEAFF.

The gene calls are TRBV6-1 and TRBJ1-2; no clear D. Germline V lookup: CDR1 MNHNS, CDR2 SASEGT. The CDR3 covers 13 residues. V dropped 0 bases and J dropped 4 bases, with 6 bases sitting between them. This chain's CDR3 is CASSEARVYGYTF. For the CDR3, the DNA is TGTGCCAGCAGTGAAGCAAGGGTCTATGGCTACACCTTC.

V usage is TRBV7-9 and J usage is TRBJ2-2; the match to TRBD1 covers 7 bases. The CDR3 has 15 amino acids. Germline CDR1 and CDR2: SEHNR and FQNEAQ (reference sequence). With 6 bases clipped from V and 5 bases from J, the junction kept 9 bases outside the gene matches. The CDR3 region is CASSQDRVRTGELFF. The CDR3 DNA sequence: TGTGCCAGCAGTCAAGACAGGGTTCGGACCGGGGAGCTGTTTTTT.

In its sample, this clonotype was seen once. The CDR3 region has the DNA TGTGCCAGCAGGCGACAGGTCTTAGCTGAAGCTTTCTTT. It encodes CASRRQVLAEAFF. This rearrangement joins TRBV27 to TRBJ1-1, with TRBD1 as a possible D gene (6 bases). CDR3 length: 13 amino acids. V lost 6 bases and J 6 bases, leaving 14 bases between the germline ends. Germline assignment: CDR1 MNHEY and CDR2 SMNVEV (reference sequence).

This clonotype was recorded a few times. CDR3 DNA sequence: TGTGCCAGCAGCCAAGAGCCGCGGGAAAGGAGAAATGAGCAGTTCTTC. Its protein is CASSQEPRERRNEQFF. The genes are TRBV4-2 and TRBJ2-1; D is possibly TRBD2 (6 bases). CDR3 length equals 16 residues. Trimming stripped 0 bases from V and 7 bases from J, with 16 bases between. Germline CDR1 reads LGHNA; CDR2 reads YNFKEQ.

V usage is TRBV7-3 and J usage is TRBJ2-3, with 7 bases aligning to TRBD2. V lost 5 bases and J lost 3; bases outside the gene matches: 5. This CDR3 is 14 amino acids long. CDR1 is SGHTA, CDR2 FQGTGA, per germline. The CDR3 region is CASSRDYLTDTQYF. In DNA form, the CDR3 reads TGTGCCAGCAGCAGGGACTACCTAACAGATACGCAGTATTTT.

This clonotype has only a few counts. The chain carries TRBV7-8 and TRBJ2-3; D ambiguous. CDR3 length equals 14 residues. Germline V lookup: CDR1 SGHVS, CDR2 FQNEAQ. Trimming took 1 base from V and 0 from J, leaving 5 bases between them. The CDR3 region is CASSLVPSTDTQYF. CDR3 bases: TGTGCCAGCAGCTTAGTGCCGAGCACAGATACGCAGTATTTT.

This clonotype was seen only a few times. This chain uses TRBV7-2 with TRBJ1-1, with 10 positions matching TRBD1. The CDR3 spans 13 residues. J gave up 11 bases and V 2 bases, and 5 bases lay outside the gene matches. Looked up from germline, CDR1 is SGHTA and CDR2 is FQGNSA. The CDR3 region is CASSLMGTGAAFF. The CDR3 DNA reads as TGTGCCAGCAGCTTAATGGGGACAGGGGCGGCTTTCTTT.